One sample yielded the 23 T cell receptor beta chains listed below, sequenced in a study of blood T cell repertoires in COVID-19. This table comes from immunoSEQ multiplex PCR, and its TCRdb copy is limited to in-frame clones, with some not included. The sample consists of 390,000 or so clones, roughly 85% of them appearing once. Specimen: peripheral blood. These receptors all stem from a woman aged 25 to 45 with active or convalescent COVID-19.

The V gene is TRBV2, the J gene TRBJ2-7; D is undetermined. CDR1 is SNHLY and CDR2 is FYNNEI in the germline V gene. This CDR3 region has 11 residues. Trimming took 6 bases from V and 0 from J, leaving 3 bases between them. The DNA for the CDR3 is TGTGCCAGCAGGAGCTCCTACGAGCAGTACTTC. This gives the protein CASRSSYEQYF.

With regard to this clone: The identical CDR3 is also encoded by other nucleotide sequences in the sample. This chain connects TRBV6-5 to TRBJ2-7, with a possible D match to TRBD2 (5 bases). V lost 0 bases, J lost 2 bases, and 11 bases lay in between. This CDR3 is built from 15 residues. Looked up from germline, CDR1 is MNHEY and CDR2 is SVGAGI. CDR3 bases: TGTGCCAGCAGTTACTCGTTGCGAGGGACCTACGAGCAGTACTTC. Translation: CASSYSLRGTYEQYF.

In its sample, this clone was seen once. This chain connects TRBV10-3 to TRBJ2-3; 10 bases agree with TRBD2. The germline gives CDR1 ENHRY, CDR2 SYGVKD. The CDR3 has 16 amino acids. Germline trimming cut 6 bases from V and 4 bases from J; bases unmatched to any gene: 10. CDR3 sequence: CAISNPQGLAPDTQYF. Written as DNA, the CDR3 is TGTGCCATCAGCAACCCGCAGGGACTAGCGCCAGATACGCAGTATTTT.

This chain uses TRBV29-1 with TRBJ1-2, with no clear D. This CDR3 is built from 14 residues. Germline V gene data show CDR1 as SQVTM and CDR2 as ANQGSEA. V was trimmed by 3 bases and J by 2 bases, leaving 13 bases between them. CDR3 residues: CSVDFMTGNYGYTF. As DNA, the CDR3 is TGCAGCGTTGACTTTATGACGGGAAACTATGGCTACACCTTC.

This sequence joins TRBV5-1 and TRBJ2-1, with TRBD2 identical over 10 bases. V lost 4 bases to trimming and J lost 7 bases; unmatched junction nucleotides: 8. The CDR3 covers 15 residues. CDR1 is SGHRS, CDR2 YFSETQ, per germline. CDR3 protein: CASSEGAGGPNEQFF. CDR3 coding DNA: TGCGCCAGCAGCGAAGGAGCGGGGGGGCCGAATGAGCAGTTCTTC. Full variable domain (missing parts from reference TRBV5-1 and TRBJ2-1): KAGVTQTPRYLIKTRGQQVTLSCSPISGHRSVSWYQQTPGQGLQFLFEYFSETQRNKGNFPGRFSGRQFSNSRSEMNVSTLELGDSALYLCASSEGAGGPNEQFFGPGTRLTVL.

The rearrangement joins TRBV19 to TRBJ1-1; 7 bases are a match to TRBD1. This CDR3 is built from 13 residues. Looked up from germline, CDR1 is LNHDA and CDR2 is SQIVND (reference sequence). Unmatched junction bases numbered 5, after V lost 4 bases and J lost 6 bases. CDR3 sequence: CASSTDRDAEAFF. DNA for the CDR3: TGTGCCAGTAGTACCGACAGGGACGCTGAAGCTTTCTTT.

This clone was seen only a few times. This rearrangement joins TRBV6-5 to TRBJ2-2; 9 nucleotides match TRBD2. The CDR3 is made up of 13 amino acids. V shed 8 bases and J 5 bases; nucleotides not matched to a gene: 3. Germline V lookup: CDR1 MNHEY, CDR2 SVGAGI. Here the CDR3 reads CASDSGGTGELFF. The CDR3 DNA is TGTGCCAGCGATAGCGGGGGTACCGGGGAGCTGTTTTTT.

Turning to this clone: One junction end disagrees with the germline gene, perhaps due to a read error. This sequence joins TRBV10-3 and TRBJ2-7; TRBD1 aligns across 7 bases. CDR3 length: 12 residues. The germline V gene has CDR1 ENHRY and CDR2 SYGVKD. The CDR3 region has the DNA TGTGCCCTCAGCCAGGGGGATGGGGAGCAGTACTTC. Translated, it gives CALSQGDGEQYF.

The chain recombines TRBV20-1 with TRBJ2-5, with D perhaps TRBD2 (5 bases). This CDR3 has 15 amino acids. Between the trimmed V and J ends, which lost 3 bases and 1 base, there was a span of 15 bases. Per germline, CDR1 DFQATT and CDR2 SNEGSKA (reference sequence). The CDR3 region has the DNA TGCAGTGCTAGTGCCTTCGCCGGACTCCAAGAGACCCAGTACTTC. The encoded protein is CSASAFAGLQETQYF.

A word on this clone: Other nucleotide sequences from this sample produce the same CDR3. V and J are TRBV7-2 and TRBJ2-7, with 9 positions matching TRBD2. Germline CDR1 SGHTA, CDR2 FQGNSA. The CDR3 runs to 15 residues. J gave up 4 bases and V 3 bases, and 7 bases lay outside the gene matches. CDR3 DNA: TGTGCCAGCAGCTTTGGTAGCGGGGGACCTTACGAGCAGTACTTC. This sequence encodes CASSFGSGGPYEQYF.

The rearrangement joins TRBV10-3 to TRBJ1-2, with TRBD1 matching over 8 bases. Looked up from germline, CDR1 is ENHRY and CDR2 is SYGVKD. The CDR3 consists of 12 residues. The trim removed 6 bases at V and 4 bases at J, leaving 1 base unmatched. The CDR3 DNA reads TGTGCCATCAGCGGGACAGGCTATGGCTACACCTTC. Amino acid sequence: CAISGTGYGYTF.

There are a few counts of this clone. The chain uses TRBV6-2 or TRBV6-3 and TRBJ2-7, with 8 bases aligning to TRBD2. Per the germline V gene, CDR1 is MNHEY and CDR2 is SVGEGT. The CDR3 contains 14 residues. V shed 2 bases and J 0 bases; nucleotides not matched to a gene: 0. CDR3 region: CASSYGTSSYEQYF. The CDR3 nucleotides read TGTGCCAGCAGTTACGGGACTAGCTCCTACGAGCAGTACTTC.

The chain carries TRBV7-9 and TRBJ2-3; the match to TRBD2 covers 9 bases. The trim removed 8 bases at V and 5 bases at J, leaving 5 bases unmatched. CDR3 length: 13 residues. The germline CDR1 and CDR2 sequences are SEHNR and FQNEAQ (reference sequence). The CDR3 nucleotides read TGTGCCAGCCTAGCGGGGTGGGAAGATACGCAGTATTTT. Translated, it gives CASLAGWEDTQYF.

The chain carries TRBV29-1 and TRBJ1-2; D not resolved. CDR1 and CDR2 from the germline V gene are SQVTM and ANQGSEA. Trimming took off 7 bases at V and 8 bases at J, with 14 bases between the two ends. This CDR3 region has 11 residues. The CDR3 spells CSAWSSRGYTF. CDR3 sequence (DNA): TGCAGCGCGTGGAGCAGCCGCGGCTACACCTTC.

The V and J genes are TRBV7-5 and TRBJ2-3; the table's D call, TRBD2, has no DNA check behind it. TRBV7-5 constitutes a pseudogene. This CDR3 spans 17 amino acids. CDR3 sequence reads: CVRSSPTSGVSTDTQYF. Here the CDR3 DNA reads TGTGTCAGAAGCTCGCCGACTAGCGGGGTTAGCACAGATACGCAGTATTTT.

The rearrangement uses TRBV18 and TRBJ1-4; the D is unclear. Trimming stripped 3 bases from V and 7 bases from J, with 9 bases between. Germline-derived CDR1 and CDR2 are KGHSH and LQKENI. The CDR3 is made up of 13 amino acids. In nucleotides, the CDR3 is TGTGCCAGCTCACCCGACTCCATTGAAAAACTGTTTTTT. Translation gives CASSPDSIEKLFF.

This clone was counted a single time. CDR3 nucleotides: TGTGCCAGCTCACCTCGGACAAACCGAAATGAAAAACTGTTTTTT. Amino acids: CASSPRTNRNEKLFF. The rearrangement joins TRBV18 to TRBJ1-4; possibly TRBD1 for D (5 bases). The CDR3 loop spans 15 amino acids. Looked up from germline, CDR1 is KGHSH and CDR2 is LQKENI. Trimming stripped 3 bases from V and 5 bases from J, with 13 bases between.

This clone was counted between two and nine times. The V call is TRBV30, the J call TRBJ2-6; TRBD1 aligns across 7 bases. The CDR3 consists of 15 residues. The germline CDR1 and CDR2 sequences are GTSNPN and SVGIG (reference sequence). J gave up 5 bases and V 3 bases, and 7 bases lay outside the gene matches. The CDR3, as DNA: TGTGCCTGGAGCGACGGGACAGCCTGGGCCAACGTCCTGACTTTC. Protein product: CAWSDGTAWANVLTF. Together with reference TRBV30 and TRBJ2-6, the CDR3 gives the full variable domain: SQTIHQWPATLVQPVGSPLSLECTVEGTSNPNLYWYRQAAGRGLQLLFYSVGIGQISSEVPQNLSASRPQDRQFILSSKKLLLSDSGFYLCAWSDGTAWANVLTFGAGSRLTVL.

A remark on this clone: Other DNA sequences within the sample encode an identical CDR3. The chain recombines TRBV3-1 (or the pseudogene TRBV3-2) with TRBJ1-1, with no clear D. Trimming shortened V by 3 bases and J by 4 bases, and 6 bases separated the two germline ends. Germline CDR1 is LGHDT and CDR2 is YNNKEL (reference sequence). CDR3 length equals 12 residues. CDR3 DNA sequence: TGTGCCAGCAGCCAGGTGAGCACTGAAGCTTTCTTT. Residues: CASSQVSTEAFF.

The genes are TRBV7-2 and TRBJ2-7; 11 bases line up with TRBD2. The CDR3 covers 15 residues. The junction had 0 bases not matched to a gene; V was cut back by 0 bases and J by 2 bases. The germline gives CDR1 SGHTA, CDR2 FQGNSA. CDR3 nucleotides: TGTGCCAGCAGCTTAGCGACTAGCGGGGCCTACGAGCAGTACTTC. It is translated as CASSLATSGAYEQYF.

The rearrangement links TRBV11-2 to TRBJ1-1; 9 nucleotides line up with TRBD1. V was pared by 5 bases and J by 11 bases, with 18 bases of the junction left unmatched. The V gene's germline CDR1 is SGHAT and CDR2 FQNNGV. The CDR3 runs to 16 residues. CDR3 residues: CASSHRRKQGALEAFF. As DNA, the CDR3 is TGTGCCAGCAGCCATCGTAGGAAACAGGGGGCGCTTGAGGCTTTCTTT.

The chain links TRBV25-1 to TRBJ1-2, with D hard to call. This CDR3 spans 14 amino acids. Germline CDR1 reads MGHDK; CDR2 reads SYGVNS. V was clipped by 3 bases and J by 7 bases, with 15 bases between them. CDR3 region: CASSEPGVTGGYTF. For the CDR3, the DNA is TGTGCCAGCAGTGAGCCTGGTGTTACGGGTGGCTACACCTTC.

CDR3 nucleotides: TGTGCCAGCAGCCAGACAGGGGTGGGTCAGCCCCAGCATTTT. This translates into CASSQTGVGQPQHF. The J gene is TRBJ1-5, the V gene TRBV3-1 (or the pseudogene TRBV3-2); 8 nucleotides match TRBD1. The CDR3 is 14 residues long. Germline assignment: CDR1 LGHDT and CDR2 YNNKEL (reference sequence). V lost 3 bases and J lost 6; bases outside the gene matches: 4.